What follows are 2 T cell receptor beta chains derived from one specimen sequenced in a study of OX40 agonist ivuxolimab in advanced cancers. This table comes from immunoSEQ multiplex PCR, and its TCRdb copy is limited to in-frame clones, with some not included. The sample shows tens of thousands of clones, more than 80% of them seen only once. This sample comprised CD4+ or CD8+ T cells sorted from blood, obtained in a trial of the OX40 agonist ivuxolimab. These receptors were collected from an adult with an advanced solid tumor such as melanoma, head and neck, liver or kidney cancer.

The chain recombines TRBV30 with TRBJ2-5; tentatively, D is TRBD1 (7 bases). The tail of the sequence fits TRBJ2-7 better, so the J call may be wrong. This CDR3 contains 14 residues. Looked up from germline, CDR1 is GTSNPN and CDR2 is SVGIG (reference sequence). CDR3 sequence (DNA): TGTGCCTGGAGTGTACAGGGGACTTACCACGAGCAGTACTTC. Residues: CAWSVQGTYHEQYF.

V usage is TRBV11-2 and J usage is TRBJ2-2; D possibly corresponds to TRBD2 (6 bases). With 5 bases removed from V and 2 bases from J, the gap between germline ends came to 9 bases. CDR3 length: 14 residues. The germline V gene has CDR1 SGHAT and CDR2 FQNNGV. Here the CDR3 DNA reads TGTGCCAGCAGCCCCGGACTAAACACCGGGGAGCTGTTTTTT. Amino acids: CASSPGLNTGELFF.